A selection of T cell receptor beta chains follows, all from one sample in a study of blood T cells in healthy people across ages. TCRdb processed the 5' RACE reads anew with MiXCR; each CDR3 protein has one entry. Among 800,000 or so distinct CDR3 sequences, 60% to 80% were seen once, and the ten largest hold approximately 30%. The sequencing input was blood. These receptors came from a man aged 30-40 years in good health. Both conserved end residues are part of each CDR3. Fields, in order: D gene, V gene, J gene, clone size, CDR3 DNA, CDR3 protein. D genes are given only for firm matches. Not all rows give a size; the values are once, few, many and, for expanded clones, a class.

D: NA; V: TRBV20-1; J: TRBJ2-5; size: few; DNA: TGCAGTGCTAGTCTCGAGCAAGAGACCCAGTACTTC; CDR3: CSASLEQETQYF
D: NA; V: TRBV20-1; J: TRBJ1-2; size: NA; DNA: TGCAGTGCTAATCCCCCAGACGAGCGGGGAGCTAGCTACACCTTC; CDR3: CSANPPDERGASYTF
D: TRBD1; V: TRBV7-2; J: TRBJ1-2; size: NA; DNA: TGTGCCAGCACTACTACCCGACAGGGGGCAGTCTATGGCTACACCTTC; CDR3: CASTTTRQGAVYGYTF
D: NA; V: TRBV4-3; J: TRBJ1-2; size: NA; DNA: TGCGCCAGCAGCCACTCCTGGGGCCAGACTAACTATGGCTACACCTTC; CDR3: CASSHSWGQTNYGYTF
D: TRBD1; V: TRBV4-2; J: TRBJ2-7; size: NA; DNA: TGTGCCAGCAGCCACAGACCGGGACAGGGGTACGAGCAGTACTTC; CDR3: CASSHRPGQGYEQYF
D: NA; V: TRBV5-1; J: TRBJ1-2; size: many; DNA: TGCGCCAGCACCCTGGGGCAGACAACTAACTATGGCTACACCTTC; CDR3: CASTLGQTTNYGYTF
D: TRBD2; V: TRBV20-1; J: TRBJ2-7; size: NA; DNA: TGCAGTGCTAGAACTACTAGCGGGGGAACCTACGAGCAGTACTTC; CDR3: CSARTTSGGTYEQYF
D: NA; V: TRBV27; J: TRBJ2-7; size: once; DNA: TGTGCCAGCAGTACACGCGCACAGGGTGTTCTTATCAACGAGCAGTACTTC; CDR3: CASSTRAQGVLINEQYF
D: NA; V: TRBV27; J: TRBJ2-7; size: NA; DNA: TGTGCCAGCAGTTTGCGGTCCGGGACACCCTCCTACGAGCAGTACTTC; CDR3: CASSLRSGTPSYEQYF
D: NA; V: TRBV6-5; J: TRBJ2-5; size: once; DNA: TGTGCCAGCAGAGGACGACAGGCGGGGTACCAAGAGACCCAGTACTTC; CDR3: CASRGRQAGYQETQYF
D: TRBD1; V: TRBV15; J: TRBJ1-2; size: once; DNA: TGTGCCACCAGCACCGGACAGGCCTATGGCTACACCTTC; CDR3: CATSTGQAYGYTF
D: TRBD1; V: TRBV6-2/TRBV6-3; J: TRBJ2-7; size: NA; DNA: TGTGCCAGCAGTCGCGGGACAGGGAAGTACGAGCAGTACTTC; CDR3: CASSRGTGKYEQYF
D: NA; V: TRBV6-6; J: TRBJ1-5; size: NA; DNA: TGTGCCAGCAGTTACAGGGCAGGGCGGGATCAGCCCCAGCATTTT; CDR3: CASSYRAGRDQPQHF
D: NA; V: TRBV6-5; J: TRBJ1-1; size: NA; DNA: TGTGCCAGCAGTTACGGTACAGGGCGAGCTTTCTTT; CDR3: CASSYGTGRAFF
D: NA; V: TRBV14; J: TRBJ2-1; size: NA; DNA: TGTGCCAGCCAAGAGGGTGGTTACAATGAGCAGTTCTTC; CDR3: CASQEGGYNEQFF
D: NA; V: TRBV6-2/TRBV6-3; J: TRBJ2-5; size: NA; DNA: TGTGCCAGCAGCAAACTCAGATCCTTCGGGGAGCAGTACTTC; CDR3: CASSKLRSFGEQYF
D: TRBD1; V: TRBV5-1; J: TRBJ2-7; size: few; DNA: TGCGCCAGCAGCCCGACCGGGACAGGGGACTACGAGCAGTACTTC; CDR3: CASSPTGTGDYEQYF
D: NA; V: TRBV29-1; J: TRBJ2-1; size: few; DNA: TGCAGCGTTGAAGAAAACCCGCAGGGACCGGATGAGCAGTTCTTC; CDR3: CSVEENPQGPDEQFF
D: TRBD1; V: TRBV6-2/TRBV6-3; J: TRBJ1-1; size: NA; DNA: TGTGCCAGCAGTCCCATTCCTAGGACAGGGGGCCACACTGAAGCTTTCTTT; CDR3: CASSPIPRTGGHTEAFF
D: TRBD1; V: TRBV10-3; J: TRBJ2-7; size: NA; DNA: TGTGCCATCAGTGAGGGGACAGACCTCTACGAGCAGTACTTC; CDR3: CAISEGTDLYEQYF
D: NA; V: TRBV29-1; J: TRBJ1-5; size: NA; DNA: TGCAGCGTTGTGGTCGCTAAGGGGCAGCCCCAGCATTTT; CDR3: CSVVVAKGQPQHF
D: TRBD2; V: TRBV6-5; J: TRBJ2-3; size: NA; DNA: TGTGCCAGCAGTTACTCCGCGGGGGACACAGATACGCAGTATTTT; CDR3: CASSYSAGDTDTQYF
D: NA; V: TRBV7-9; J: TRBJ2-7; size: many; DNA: TGTGCCAGCAGCTTAGCGCTGGGGGGGGCAGTCAAAGAGCAGTACTTC; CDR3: CASSLALGGAVKEQYF
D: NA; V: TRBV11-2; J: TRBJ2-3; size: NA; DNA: TGTGCCAGCAGCTTGGTCCGGGCTTCTAGCACAGATACGCAGTATTTT; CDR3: CASSLVRASSTDTQYF
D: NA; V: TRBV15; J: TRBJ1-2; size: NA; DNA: TGTGCCACCAGCAGAGATAATGTCAGGTACTATGGCTACACCTTC; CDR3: CATSRDNVRYYGYTF
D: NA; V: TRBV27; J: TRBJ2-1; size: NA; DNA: TGTGCCAGCAGTTTCAGTGCGGGGGCCAGGGATGAGCAGTTCTTC; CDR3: CASSFSAGARDEQFF
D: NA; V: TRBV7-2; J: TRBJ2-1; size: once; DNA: TGTGCCAGCAGCTCGGAGGATTACAATGAGCAGTTCTTC; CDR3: CASSSEDYNEQFF
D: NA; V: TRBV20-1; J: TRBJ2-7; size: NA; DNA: TGCAGTGCTAGAGGCCGGGACAACTACGAGCAGTACTTC; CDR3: CSARGRDNYEQYF
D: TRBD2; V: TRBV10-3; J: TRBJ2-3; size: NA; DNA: TGTGCCATCAGTGAGACTAGCGGGGGGGCCCCAGATACGCAGTATTTT; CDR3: CAISETSGGAPDTQYF
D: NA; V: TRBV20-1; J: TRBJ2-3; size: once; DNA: TGCAGTGTCGGACGAAAGGGGTCAGATACGCAGTATTTT; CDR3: CSVGRKGSDTQYF
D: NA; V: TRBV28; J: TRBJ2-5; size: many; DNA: TGTGCCAGCAGTTTGGGGGGGCGACGGGAGACCCAGTACTTC; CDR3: CASSLGGRRETQYF
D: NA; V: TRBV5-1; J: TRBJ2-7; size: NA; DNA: TGCGCCAGCAGCGGCGAGGTCAACGAGCAGTACTTC; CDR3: CASSGEVNEQYF
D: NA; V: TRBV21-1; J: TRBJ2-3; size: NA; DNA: TGTGCCAGCAGCAATTCTCTGGGCCCAGATACGCAGTATTTT; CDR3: CASSNSLGPDTQYF
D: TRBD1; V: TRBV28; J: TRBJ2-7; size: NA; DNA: TGTGCCAGCATTGGGACAGGGGGCTCCTACGAGCAGTACTTC; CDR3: CASIGTGGSYEQYF
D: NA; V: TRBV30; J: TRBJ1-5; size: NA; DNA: TGTGCCTGGAGTGTAGGTCAGGGGAGTAATCAGCCCCAGCATTTT; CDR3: CAWSVGQGSNQPQHF
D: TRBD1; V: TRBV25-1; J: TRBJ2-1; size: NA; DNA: TGTGCCAGCAACCCCGGGACAGTATACAATGAGCAGTTCTTC; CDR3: CASNPGTVYNEQFF
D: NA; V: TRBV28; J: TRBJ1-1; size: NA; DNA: TGTGCCAGCAGTTACCGAGGCCGGATGAACACTGAAGCTTTCTTT; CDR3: CASSYRGRMNTEAFF
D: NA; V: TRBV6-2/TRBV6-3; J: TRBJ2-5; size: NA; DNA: TGTGCCAGCAGTCCATCCTACCGGCAGTACTTC; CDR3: CASSPSYRQYF
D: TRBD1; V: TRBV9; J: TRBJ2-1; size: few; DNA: TGTGCCAGCAGCGTTTTATATACAGGGGGTCGGGATGAGCAGTTCTTC; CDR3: CASSVLYTGGRDEQFF
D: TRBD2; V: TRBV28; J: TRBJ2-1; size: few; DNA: TGTGCCAGCAGTCCGTCCCCGGGGACTATTTTCAATGAGCAGTTCTTC; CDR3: CASSPSPGTIFNEQFF
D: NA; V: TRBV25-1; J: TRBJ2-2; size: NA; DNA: TGTGCCAGCAGTGGTTCTCGGTGGAACACCGGGGAGCTGTTTTTT; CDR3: CASSGSRWNTGELFF
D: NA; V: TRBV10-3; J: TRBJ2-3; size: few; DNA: TGTGCCATCAGTGAGCGATCACCGGGACCAGATACGCAGTATTTT; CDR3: CAISERSPGPDTQYF
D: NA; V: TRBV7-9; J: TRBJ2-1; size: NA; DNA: TGTGCCAGCAGCTTAGCCCTTAGAACTGAGCAGTTCTTC; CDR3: CASSLALRTEQFF
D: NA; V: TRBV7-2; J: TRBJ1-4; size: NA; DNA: TGTGCCAGCAGCTTAGCGCGTGGGCTGTCTAATGAAAAACTGTTTTTT; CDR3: CASSLARGLSNEKLFF
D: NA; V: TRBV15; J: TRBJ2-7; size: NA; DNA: TGTGCCACCAGCAGAGTTCGGAACGAGCAGTACTTC; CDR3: CATSRVRNEQYF
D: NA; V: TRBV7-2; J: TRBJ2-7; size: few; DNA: TGTGCCAGCAGCTTAGGTCTCTCCCATGGGGGCGAGCAGTACTTC; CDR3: CASSLGLSHGGEQYF
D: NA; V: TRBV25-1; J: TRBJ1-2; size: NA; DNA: TGTGCCAGCAGCGAGCCCGAGACAGTGTATGGCTACACCTTC; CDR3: CASSEPETVYGYTF
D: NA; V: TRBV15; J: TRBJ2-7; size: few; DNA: TGTGCCACCAGCTCCGAGCCCCCGGGGTTCGACGAGCAGTACTTC; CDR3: CATSSEPPGFDEQYF
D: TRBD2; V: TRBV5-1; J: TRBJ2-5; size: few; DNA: TGCGCCAGCAGCTTGGAGAATCCGGGACTACCTCTGGAGACCCAGTACTTC; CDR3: CASSLENPGLPLETQYF
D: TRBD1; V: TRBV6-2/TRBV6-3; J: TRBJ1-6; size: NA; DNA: TGTGCCAGCAGTTACTCGAAGGCAGGGGGGTATTCACCCCTCCACTTT; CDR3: CASSYSKAGGYSPLHF
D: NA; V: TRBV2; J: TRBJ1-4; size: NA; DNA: TGTGCCAGTAATGCCCAAGGACCCACAACTAATGAAAAACTGTTTTTT; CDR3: CASNAQGPTTNEKLFF
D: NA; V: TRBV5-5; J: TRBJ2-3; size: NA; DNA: TGTGCCAGCAGCCCTCACAGGGGGGGGCCCCCTTACACAGATACGCAGTATTTT; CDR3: CASSPHRGGPPYTDTQYF
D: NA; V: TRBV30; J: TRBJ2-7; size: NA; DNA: TGTGCCTGGAGTGTAGGGACCGGTCCCTACGAGCAGTACTTC; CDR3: CAWSVGTGPYEQYF
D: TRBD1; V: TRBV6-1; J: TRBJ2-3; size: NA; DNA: TGTGCCAGCAATCCCGGGACAGGGTGGGGAAGCACAGATACGCAGTATTTT; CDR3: CASNPGTGWGSTDTQYF
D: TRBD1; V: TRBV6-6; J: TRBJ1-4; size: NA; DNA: TGTGCCAGCAGGCAAACAGGGGGGGTTGATGAAAAACTGTTTTTT; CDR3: CASRQTGGVDEKLFF
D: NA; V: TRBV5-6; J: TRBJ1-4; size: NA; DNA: TGTGCCAGCAGCTTTTTGGCGGTTTTGGACGAAAAACTGTTTTTT; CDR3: CASSFLAVLDEKLFF
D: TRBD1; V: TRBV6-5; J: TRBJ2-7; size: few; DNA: TGTGCCAGCAGCTTTGCCGGGACAGTTGCCTACGAGCAGTACTTC; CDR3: CASSFAGTVAYEQYF
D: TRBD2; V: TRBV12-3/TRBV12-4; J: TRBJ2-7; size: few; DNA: TGTGCCAGCAGTTCCGCTGGACTAGCGGGGGGGCGGGGCGAGCAGTACTTC; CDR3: CASSSAGLAGGRGEQYF
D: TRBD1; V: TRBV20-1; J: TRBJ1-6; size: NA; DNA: TGCAGTGCTACGGGACAGAGTTCACCCCTCCACTTT; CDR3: CSATGQSSPLHF
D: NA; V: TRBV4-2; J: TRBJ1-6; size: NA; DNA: TGTGCCAGCAGCGATGACACCAGGGGTAATTCACCCCTCCACTTT; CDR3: CASSDDTRGNSPLHF